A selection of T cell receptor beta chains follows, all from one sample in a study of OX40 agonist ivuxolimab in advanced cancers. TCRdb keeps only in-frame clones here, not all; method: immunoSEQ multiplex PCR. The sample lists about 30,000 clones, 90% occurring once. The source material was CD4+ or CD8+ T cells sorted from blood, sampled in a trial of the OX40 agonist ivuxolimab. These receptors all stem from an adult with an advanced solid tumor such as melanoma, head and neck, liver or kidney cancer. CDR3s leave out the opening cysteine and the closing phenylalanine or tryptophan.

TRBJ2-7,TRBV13,ASSLDRAEQY
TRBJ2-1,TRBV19,ASRRGAYNEQF
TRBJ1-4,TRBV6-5,ASRTASAKEKLF
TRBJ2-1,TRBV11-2,ASSATRNRPYNEQF
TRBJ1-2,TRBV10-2,ASSEEESGYT
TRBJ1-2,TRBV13,ASSLEEGRYGYT
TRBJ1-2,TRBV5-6,ASSLLAGGADGYT
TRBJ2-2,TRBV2,ASSGSIRWTSISGELF
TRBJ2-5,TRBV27,ASSLGTGGETQY
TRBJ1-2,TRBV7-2,ASSLAGDNYGYT